These 31 T cell receptor beta chains originate from one sample sequenced in a study of CD8 T cells in Susac syndrome. Random hexamers primed reverse transcription of 0.5 to 1 ug RNA. TCRdb re-called the immunoSEQ multiplex PCR reads with MiXCR, one entry per CDR3 protein. Of 95,000 to 150,000 distinct CDR3 sequences listed, nearly 96% are singletons. Specimen: CD4+ T cells from PBMCs. These receptors all come from a human donor with Susac syndrome.

A single count supports this clonotype. V is TRBV20-1 and J is TRBJ2-1, with D perhaps matching TRBD1 or TRBD2 (5 bases each). V lost 6 bases and J 9 bases, leaving 12 bases between the germline ends. There are 11 residues in the CDR3. Looked up from germline, CDR1 is DFQATT and CDR2 is SNEGSKA (reference sequence). DNA for the CDR3: TGCAGTGCCCGACGGGGCATTGAGCAGTTCTTC. Its translation is CSARRGIEQFF.

This chain joins TRBV24-1 and TRBJ2-3; 9 bases line up with TRBD2. The CDR3 has 16 residues. V was pared by 5 bases and J by 3 bases, with 8 bases of the junction left unmatched. Germline V gene sequence: CDR1 KGHDR, CDR2 SFDVKD. CDR3 sequence: CATSAVSGRRTDTQYF. The CDR3 nucleotides read TGTGCCACCAGTGCCGTTAGCGGGAGAAGGACAGATACGCAGTATTTT.

The V and J genes are TRBV2 and TRBJ2-7; 7 bases match TRBD1. The trim removed 11 bases at V and 2 bases at J, leaving 9 bases unmatched. Looked up from germline, CDR1 is SNHLY and CDR2 is FYNNEI. The CDR3 length is 13 residues. The CDR3 DNA sequence: TGTGCCGGATGCGAGGACAGGCCCTACGAGCAGTACTTC. Translated: CAGCEDRPYEQYF.

This clonotype was counted once. The genes are TRBV30 and TRBJ1-4, with 8 bases lining up with TRBD1. The CDR3 length is 14 residues. Germline-derived CDR1 and CDR2 are GTSNPN and SVGIG (reference sequence). V was clipped by 7 bases and J by 4 bases; unmatched bases: 8. CDR3 amino acids: CASDQGAGNEKLFF. In DNA, the CDR3 is TGTGCCTCCGATCAGGGGGCGGGTAATGAAAAACTGTTTTTT.

The chain employs TRBV2 and TRBJ2-4, with unresolved D. The V gene's germline CDR1 is SNHLY and CDR2 FYNNEI. The germline V and J ends were trimmed by 7 bases and 0 bases, with 7 bases remaining between them. The CDR3 covers 13 residues. In DNA form, the CDR3 reads TGTGCCAGCATACCGCTAGCCAAAAACATTCAGTACTTC. Translated: CASIPLAKNIQYF.

The CDR3 here is CAWMQGALMKEQYF. The CDR3 DNA sequence: TGTGCCTGGATGCAAGGGGCGCTTATGAAGGAGCAGTACTTC. The chain combines TRBV30 with TRBJ2-7, with D possibly being TRBD1 (5 bases). The germline V gene has CDR1 GTSNPN and CDR2 SVGIG (reference sequence). This CDR3 is 14 amino acids long. V was clipped by 4 bases and J by 7 bases, with 20 bases between them. Looking up the rest from reference TRBV30 and TRBJ2-7 gives the full variable domain: SQTIHQWPATLVQPVGSPLSLECTVEGTSNPNLYWYRQAAGRGLQLLFYSVGIGQISSEVPQNLSASRPQDRQFILSSKKLLLSDSGFYLCAWMQGALMKEQYFGPGTRLTVT.

V and J are TRBV7-2 and TRBJ2-1, with D uncertain. The CDR3 runs 12 residues. Looked up from germline, CDR1 is SGHTA and CDR2 is FQGNSA. Trimming removed 5 bases from V and 10 bases from J, with 12 bases in between. CDR3 nucleotides: TGTGCCAGCAGCCGGTCGGTCGAGGAGCAGTTCTTC. This codes for CASSRSVEEQFF.

The chain couples TRBV3-1 to TRBJ2-5; D call uncertain. The germline V gene has CDR1 LGHDT and CDR2 YNNKEL (reference sequence). The length of the CDR3 is 14 residues. Trimming cost V 0 bases and J 2 bases, with 7 bases left between them. CDR3 in amino acids: CASSQDHLQETQYF. CDR3 nucleotides: TGTGCCAGCAGCCAAGACCACCTACAAGAGACCCAGTACTTC.

The chain carries TRBV20-1 and TRBJ2-2; TRBD2 aligns across 8 bases. The CDR3 loop spans 14 amino acids. Germline trimming cut 2 bases from V and 2 bases from J; bases unmatched to any gene: 1. Germline values: CDR1 DFQATT, CDR2 SNEGSKA (reference sequence). In DNA form, the CDR3 reads TGCAGTGCTAGACTAGCGGGCAACACCGGGGAGCTGTTTTTT. Encoded protein: CSARLAGNTGELFF.

The chain uses TRBV20-1 and TRBJ2-3; D unresolved. The V gene lost 6 bases and the J gene lost 2 bases, with 9 bases spanning the gap. This CDR3 is built from 12 residues. Germline values: CDR1 DFQATT, CDR2 SNEGSKA (reference sequence). Written as DNA, the CDR3 is TGCAGTGCCCCCCCTTACACAGATACGCAGTATTTT. The encoded protein is CSAPPYTDTQYF.

This clonotype came up once. The chain links TRBV29-1 to TRBJ2-3; maybe TRBD1 (7 bases). This CDR3 spans 13 amino acids. V shed 3 bases and J shed 5 bases, with 12 bases lying between them. Germline V gene data show CDR1 as SQVTM and CDR2 as ANQGSEA. The CDR3 loop is CSVERDRGDTQYF. The CDR3 coding sequence is TGCAGCGTTGAGCGGGACAGAGGAGATACGCAGTATTTT.

This clonotype was observed a single time. V usage is TRBV13 and J usage is TRBJ2-5, with D unclear. The CDR3 extends over 12 amino acids. V lost 5 bases to trimming and J lost 5 bases, with 9 bases between them. CDR1 is PRHDT, CDR2 FYEKMQ, per germline (reference sequence). CDR3 sequence (DNA): TGTGCCAGCAGCAAACGGAGCGAGACCCAGTACTTC. Its protein is CASSKRSETQYF.

The chain is built from TRBV12-3 or TRBV12-4 and TRBJ1-5; D is unclear. The CDR3 contains 13 residues. Trimming removed 5 bases at V and 7 bases at J, with 12 bases between. The chain's CDR3 is CASSKEGNQPQHF. CDR3 coding DNA: TGTGCCAGCAGTAAGGAAGGGAACCAGCCCCAGCATTTT.

This clonotype was found once. The chain has TRBV5-4 and TRBJ2-3; TRBD2 aligns across 8 bases. CDR3 length: 15 residues. Germline CDR1 SGHNT, CDR2 YYREEE (reference sequence). The V and J ends lost 6 bases and 4 bases, in that order; junction bases with no gene match: 10. The CDR3 loop reads CASTKTAGVADTQYF. Here the CDR3 DNA reads TGTGCCAGCACGAAAACAGCGGGAGTGGCAGATACGCAGTATTTT.

V usage is TRBV11-2 and J usage is TRBJ2-1, with D perhaps TRBD2 (6 bases). This CDR3 has 16 amino acids. Trimming removed 0 bases at V and 4 bases at J, with 13 bases between. Germline values: CDR1 SGHAT, CDR2 FQNNGV. Written as DNA, the CDR3 is TGTGCCAGCAGCTTAGATCGGGAGAACAGATACAATGAGCAGTTCTTC. Protein: CASSLDRENRYNEQFF.

The chain uses TRBV5-4 and TRBJ2-2, with 12 bases aligning to TRBD2. Germline-derived CDR1 and CDR2 are SGHNT and YYREEE (reference sequence). There are 16 residues in the CDR3. V gave up 3 bases and J gave up 3 bases; unmatched junction bases: 3. CDR3 in amino acids: CASSSGTSGYTGELFF. The DNA of the CDR3 is TGTGCCAGCAGCTCGGGGACTAGCGGGTACACCGGGGAGCTGTTTTTT.

There are a few counts of this clonotype. V is TRBV20-1 and J is TRBJ1-2, with D unclear. Trimming stripped 3 bases from V and 0 bases from J, with 5 bases between. The CDR3 totals 12 residues. Germline V gene sequence: CDR1 DFQATT, CDR2 SNEGSKA (reference sequence). This CDR3 reads CSASVSNYGYTF. In nucleotides, the CDR3 is TGCAGTGCTAGTGTCTCTAACTATGGCTACACCTTC.

V and J are TRBV15 and TRBJ2-1; D ambiguous. The germline gives CDR1 LNHNV, CDR2 YYDKDF (reference sequence). V lost 1 base and J lost 7, with 8 bases in between. This CDR3 contains 13 residues. CDR3 in DNA: TGTGCCACCAGCAGAGGAGGTTTGAATGAGCAGTTCTTC. Translating gives CATSRGGLNEQFF. Filled out from reference TRBV15 and TRBJ2-1, the complete variable domain reads DAMVIQNPRYQVTQFGKPVTLSCSQTLNHNVMYWYQQKSSQAPKLLFHYYDKDFNNEADTPDNFQSRRPNTSFCFLDIRSPGLGDTAMYLCATSRGGLNEQFFGPGTRLTVL.

The V call is TRBV28, the J call TRBJ2-4; D is ambiguous. Trimming removed 8 bases from V and 6 bases from J, with 5 bases in between. The CDR3 is 10 amino acids. Looked up from germline, CDR1 is MDHEN and CDR2 is SYDVKM. In nucleotides, the CDR3 is TGTGCCAGCTCTAGAAACATTCAGTACTTC. Translation gives CASSRNIQYF. Combining the CDR3 with reference TRBV28 and TRBJ2-4 gives the whole variable domain DVKVTQSSRYLVKRTGEKVFLECVQDMDHENMFWYRQDPGLGLRLIYFSYDVKMKEKGDIPEGYSVSREKKERFSLILESASTNQTSMYLCASSRNIQYFGAGTRLSVL.

The V call is TRBV2, the J call TRBJ2-1; TRBD2 matches at 9 bases. The CDR3 consists of 17 residues. CDR1 and CDR2 (germline): SNHLY, FYNNEI. V dropped 5 bases and J dropped 1; count of bases not matched to a gene: 9. As DNA, the CDR3 is TGTGCCAGCAGTCATTTAGCGGGAGCGGGTTCCTACAATGAGCAGTTCTTC. Amino acids: CASSHLAGAGSYNEQFF.

The table lists this clonotype with a count of one. The chain combines TRBV28 with TRBJ2-7, with D maybe TRBD1 (6 bases). With 5 bases removed from V and 2 bases from J, the gap between germline ends came to 16 bases. This CDR3 has 15 residues. CDR1 and CDR2 (germline): MDHEN, SYDVKM. CDR3 coding DNA: TGTGCCAGCAGTCCCTCCCGTGGGGGCCCCTACGAGCAGTACTTC. Protein product: CASSPSRGGPYEQYF.

V is TRBV12-3 or TRBV12-4 and J is TRBJ2-1, with TRBD2 matching 9 bases. The ends lost 8 bases at V and 0 bases at J; junction bases unmatched: 5. This CDR3 spans 15 amino acids. The CDR3 coding sequence is TGTGCCAGCGGAATAGCGGGAGTCTCCTACAATGAGCAGTTCTTC. It specifies CASGIAGVSYNEQFF.

V and J are TRBV5-6 and TRBJ1-2; D is perhaps TRBD1 (5 bases). V was cut by 5 bases and J by 3 bases, with 14 bases left in between. The CDR3 extends over 14 amino acids. Germline-derived CDR1 and CDR2 are SGHDT and YYEEEE. CDR3 nucleotide sequence: TGTGCCAGCAGATCTGGGGCAGGTCACTATGGCTACACCTTC. Translation gives CASRSGAGHYGYTF. The full variable domain, in which reference TRBV5-6 and TRBJ1-2 provide the parts outside the CDR3, is DAGVTQSPTHLIKTRGQQVTLRCSPKSGHDTVSWYQQALGQGPQFIFQYYEEEERQRGNFPDRFSGHQFPNYSSELNVNALLLGDSALYLCASRSGAGHYGYTFGSGTRLTVV.

The chain couples TRBV29-1 to TRBJ2-7; 7 bases fit TRBD2. The CDR3 contains 15 residues. The germline CDR1 and CDR2 sequences are SQVTM and ANQGSEA. V lost 4 bases to trimming and J lost 0 bases; unmatched junction nucleotides: 9. Here the CDR3 reads CSVAPGGRPSYEQYF. For the CDR3, the DNA is TGCAGCGTTGCCCCTGGCGGGAGACCCTCCTACGAGCAGTACTTC.

The CDR3 region has the DNA TGTGCCACCAGCAGAGCTAGTCCCACTGGGGCCAACGTCCTGACTTTC. It yields the protein CATSRASPTGANVLTF. This chain joins TRBV15 and TRBJ2-6; D unclear. The CDR3 runs to 16 residues. V shed 1 base and J shed 2 bases, with 9 bases lying between them. Germline V gives CDR1 LNHNV, CDR2 YYDKDF (reference sequence).

The CDR3 sequence: CASSVAGGPRNEQFF. The CDR3 bases are TGTGCCAGCAGCGTGGCGGGAGGGCCAAGGAATGAGCAGTTCTTC. This chain links TRBV9 with TRBJ2-1; TRBD2 matches 9 bases. Trimming took 2 bases from V and 7 from J; bases not matched to a gene: 7. Per germline, CDR1 SGDLS and CDR2 YYNGEE. The CDR3 totals 15 residues.

For the CDR3, the DNA is TGTGCCAGCAGCTTAGACAGGGCGCTCGCTGAAGCTTTCTTT. Residues: CASSLDRALAEAFF. V is TRBV7-2 and J is TRBJ1-1; D is possibly TRBD1 (6 bases). The CDR3 contains 14 residues. Per the germline V gene, CDR1 is SGHTA and CDR2 is FQGNSA. The ends were cut back, 1 base at V and 6 bases at J, with 12 bases in the middle.

The CDR3 here is CASSLANANTGELFF. The CDR3 nucleotides are TGTGCCAGCAGCTTGGCAAATGCGAACACCGGGGAGCTGTTTTTT. The V gene is TRBV5-4, the J gene TRBJ2-2, with D unclear. The germline CDR1 and CDR2 sequences are SGHNT and YYREEE (reference sequence). This CDR3 has 15 amino acids. The V end was cut by 0 bases, the J end by 0 bases, with 6 bases between. The entire variable domain, with the rest obtained from reference TRBV5-4 and TRBJ2-2, is as follows: ETGVTQSPTHLIKTRGQQVTLRCSSQSGHNTVSWYQQALGQGPQFIFQYYREEENGRGNFPPRFSGLQFPNYSSELNVNALELDDSALYLCASSLANANTGELFFGEGSRLTVL.

This clonotype was found a few times. V and J are TRBV11-2 and TRBJ2-7, with 11 positions matching TRBD2. V lost 5 bases and J lost 5; bases outside the gene matches: 8. This CDR3 is 15 amino acids long. CDR1 SGHAT and CDR2 FQNNGV come from the germline V gene. CDR3: CASSVTSGRNHEQYF. In DNA form, the CDR3 reads TGTGCCAGCAGCGTTACTAGCGGGAGAAATCACGAGCAGTACTTC.

The rearrangement links TRBV5-4 to TRBJ2-5, with D possibly being TRBD1 (5 bases). Germline CDR1 reads SGHNT; CDR2 reads YYREEE (reference sequence). CDR3 length: 14 residues. V lost 1 base and J lost 2, with 9 bases in between. CDR3 nucleotide sequence: TGTGCCAGCAGCTTGACAGGCCGTCAAGAGACCCAGTACTTC. Amino acids: CASSLTGRQETQYF.

The gene calls are TRBV7-2 and TRBJ2-3; weak D call: TRBD1 (5 bases). V was clipped by 2 bases and J by 1 base, with 10 bases between them. Per the germline V gene, CDR1 is SGHTA and CDR2 is FQGNSA. This CDR3 has 15 residues. Written as DNA, the CDR3 is TGTGCCAGCAGCTTATCAGGGCACGGCACAGATACGCAGTATTTT. Encoded protein: CASSLSGHGTDTQYF.